What follows are 17 T cell receptor beta chains derived from one specimen sequenced in a study of identical twins listed by TCRdb under 2016. Libraries came from 5' RACE. The data were produced on an Illumina HiSeq 2000. TCRdb trimmed the raw reads at Q25, called clones with MiXCR and kept productive beta chains. One record per CDR3 amino acid sequence lists the most common genes and DNA. The sample table shows 700,000 or so distinct CDR3 sequences, and about 20% are seen once. Clones ranked in the top ten supply 4.3% of the sample. The same sample was also used in a study of T cells expressing NK-cell markers.

The specimen was PBMCs. These receptors all come from a woman aged 18-35 years in good health.

V usage is TRBV25-1 and J usage is TRBJ1-1; D is ambiguous. Per germline, CDR1 MGHDK and CDR2 SYGVNS. The CDR3 runs to 12 residues. V was pared by 7 bases and J by 3 bases, with 9 bases between. CDR3 sequence (DNA): TGTGCCAGCATATTCGGGGACACTGAAGCTTTCTTT. Translating it yields CASIFGDTEAFF.

V and J are TRBV2 and TRBJ2-1, with D unresolved. This CDR3 spans 14 amino acids. Germline loops: CDR1 SNHLY, CDR2 FYNNEI. Trimming took off 7 bases at V and 3 bases at J, with 13 bases between the two ends. CDR3 in DNA: TGTGCCAGCACGTGGCGGATTAGCTACAATGAGCAGTTCTTC. It yields the protein CASTWRISYNEQFF. The whole variable domain, remainder taken from reference TRBV2 and TRBJ2-1, is EPEVTQTPSHQVTQMGQEVILRCVPISNHLYFYWYRQILGQKVEFLVSFYNNEISEKSEIFDDQFSVERPDGSNFTLKIRSTKLEDSAMYFCASTWRISYNEQFFGPGTRLTVL.

J is TRBJ2-7 and V is TRBV12-3 or TRBV12-4; D gene uncertain. This CDR3 has 13 residues. Trimming left V 2 bases short and J 4 bases short, with 9 bases between. The CDR3: CASSLSLFYEQYF. CDR3 DNA: TGTGCCAGCAGTTTAAGTCTTTTTTACGAGCAGTACTTC.

The chain employs TRBV9 and TRBJ2-7; D not certain. V lost 1 base, J lost 0 bases, and 11 bases lay in between. Germline loops: CDR1 SGDLS, CDR2 YYNGEE. The CDR3 runs 15 residues. CDR3 sequence: CASSVTSASSYEQYF. As DNA, the CDR3 is TGTGCCAGCAGCGTAACCAGCGCGAGCTCCTACGAGCAGTACTTC.

This clonotype turned up a few times. DNA for the CDR3: TGCAGTGCTATCGGCGAACCGGCTAATGAAAAACTGTTTTTT. Its protein product is CSAIGEPANEKLFF. The chain combines TRBV20-1 with TRBJ1-4; D gene uncertain. The CDR3 extends over 14 amino acids. The V gene's germline CDR1 is DFQATT and CDR2 SNEGSKA (reference sequence). Trimming removed 4 bases at V and 3 bases at J, with 12 bases between.

This clonotype was seen many times. The chain uses TRBV6-1 and TRBJ1-6; tentatively, D is TRBD1 (5 bases). Germline V CDR1 and CDR2: MNHNS, SASEGT. The CDR3 runs to 14 residues. Trimming cost V 8 bases and J 8 bases, with 16 bases left between them. The CDR3 reads CASVGGLAYSPLHF. The CDR3 DNA follows: TGTGCCAGCGTGGGGGGACTAGCCTATTCACCCCTCCACTTT.

The chain is built from TRBV7-2 and TRBJ2-7; the D is unclear. This CDR3 has 17 residues. The germline CDR1 and CDR2 sequences are SGHTA and FQGNSA. V gave up 1 base and J gave up 3 bases, with 19 bases separating them. DNA of the CDR3: TGTGCCAGCAGCTTAGTGACGTCAAGTACCCAATACTACGAGCAGTACTTC. It encodes CASSLVTSSTQYYEQYF.

The chain couples TRBV6-1 to TRBJ1-1; 9 bases line up with TRBD1. This CDR3 has 14 amino acids. The V and J ends lost 6 bases and 5 bases, in that order; junction bases with no gene match: 7. Germline V CDR1 and CDR2: MNHNS, SASEGT. In DNA, the CDR3 is TGTGCCAGCAGACTTACAGGGGGCGCGACTGAAGCTTTCTTT. Its translation: CASRLTGGATEAFF.

The rearrangement uses TRBV3-1 and TRBJ2-7; TRBD1 might be the D (6 bases). The germline V gene has CDR1 LGHDT and CDR2 YNNKEL (reference sequence). The CDR3 is made up of 14 amino acids. V was trimmed by 6 bases and J by 2 bases, leaving 14 bases between them. The CDR3 sequence: CASSRLQGPYEQYF. CDR3 in DNA: TGTGCCAGCAGTCGCCTACAGGGACCCTACGAGCAGTACTTC.

This clonotype was picked up a small number of times. The chain is built from TRBV5-1 and TRBJ2-7; no definite D call. From germline, CDR1 is SGHRS and CDR2 YFSETQ. The V end was cut by 4 bases, the J end by 2 bases, with 16 bases between. The CDR3 covers 15 residues. CDR3 nucleotides: TGCGCCAGCAGCCGTAACGCGGACCTAGCCTACGAGCAGTACTTC. As protein: CASSRNADLAYEQYF.

The chain uses TRBV23-1 and TRBJ2-2; D might be TRBD1 or TRBD2, each matching 5 bases. TRBV23-1 is noted as an ORF with a role that remains uncertain. V was pared by 0 bases and J by 4 bases, with 12 bases between. The length of the CDR3 is 16 residues. CDR3 nucleotides: TGCGCCAGCAGTCAATCGGGACCAGTCGTCACCGGGGAGCTGTTTTTT. The encoded protein is CASSQSGPVVTGELFF.

This clonotype has ten or more counts. This chain connects TRBV29-1 to TRBJ2-1, with TRBD2 matching 10 bases. This CDR3 is built from 12 residues. V gave up 8 bases and J gave up 8 bases; unmatched junction bases: 6. CDR1 and CDR2 (germline): SQVTM, ANQGSEA. CDR3 sequence (DNA): TGCAGCTACAAGCGGGGGGGGGATGAGCAGTTCTTC. Translation: CSYKRGGDEQFF.

This clonotype was picked up a small number of times. The genes are TRBV10-1 and TRBJ2-3; D is uncertain. CDR3 length: 15 residues. With 6 bases removed from V and 2 bases from J, the gap between germline ends came to 15 bases. Germline V CDR1 and CDR2: WNHNN, SYGVQD (reference sequence). The CDR3 reads CASSSENSYTDTQYF. In nucleotides, the CDR3 is TGCGCCAGCAGCTCAGAGAATTCCTACACAGATACGCAGTATTTT.

This chain connects TRBV11-2 to TRBJ2-6, with 7 bases lining up with TRBD1. The length of the CDR3 is 19 residues. The V gene's germline CDR1 is SGHAT and CDR2 FQNNGV. The V and J ends lost 3 bases and 6 bases, in that order; junction bases with no gene match: 17. CDR3 DNA sequence: TGTGCCAGCAGCTTTGAGGGGGCTAAGAAAGCTGTGGAGGCCAACGTCCTGACTTTC. Translation gives CASSFEGAKKAVEANVLTF. Supplemented by reference TRBV11-2 and TRBJ2-6, the full variable domain reads EAGVAQSPRYKIIEKRQSVAFWCNPISGHATLYWYQQILGQGPKLLIQFQNNGVVDDSQLPKDRFSAERLKGVDSTLKIQPAKLEDSAVYLCASSFEGAKKAVEANVLTFGAGSRLTVL.

The chain carries TRBV4-3 and TRBJ2-3; D is ambiguous. In germline, CDR1 is LGHNA, CDR2 YSLEER. Between the trimmed V and J ends, which lost 5 bases and 4 bases, there was a span of 13 bases. This CDR3 has 14 residues. CDR3: CASSYDPRADTQYF. CDR3 bases: TGCGCCAGCAGCTATGATCCCCGGGCAGATACGCAGTATTTT.

The rearrangement joins TRBV7-8 to TRBJ2-1; D unresolved. Germline CDR1 reads SGHVS; CDR2 reads FQNEAQ. This CDR3 region has 14 residues. Between the trimmed V and J ends, which lost 6 bases and 5 bases, there was a span of 14 bases. CDR3 loop: CASRPTWSNNEQFF. As DNA, the CDR3 is TGTGCCAGCAGGCCAACGTGGAGCAACAATGAGCAGTTCTTC.

The CDR3 region is CASSFGSGGEQYF. Written as DNA, the CDR3 is TGCGCCAGCAGCTTTGGTTCCGGAGGCGAGCAGTACTTC. This chain uses TRBV5-1 with TRBJ2-7; weak D call: TRBD2 (5 bases). The CDR3 consists of 13 residues. The V gene's germline CDR1 is SGHRS and CDR2 YFSETQ. V was trimmed by 2 bases and J by 6 bases, leaving 12 bases between them.